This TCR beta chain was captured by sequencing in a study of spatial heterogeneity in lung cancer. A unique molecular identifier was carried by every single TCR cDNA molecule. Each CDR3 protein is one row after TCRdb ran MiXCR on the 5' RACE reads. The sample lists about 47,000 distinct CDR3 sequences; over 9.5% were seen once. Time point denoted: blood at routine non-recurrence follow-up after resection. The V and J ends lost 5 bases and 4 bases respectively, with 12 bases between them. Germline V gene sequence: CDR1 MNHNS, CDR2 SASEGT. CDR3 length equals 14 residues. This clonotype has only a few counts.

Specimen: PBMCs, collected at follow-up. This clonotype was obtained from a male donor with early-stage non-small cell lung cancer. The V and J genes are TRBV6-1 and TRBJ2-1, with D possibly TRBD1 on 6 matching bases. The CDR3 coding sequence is TGTGCCAGCAGTCTGGACAGAAGATACAATGAGCAGTTCTTC. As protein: CASSLDRRYNEQFF.